These 31 T cell receptor beta chains came from one sample sequenced in a study of blood T cell repertoires in COVID-19. Assay: immunoSEQ multiplex PCR; the TCRdb copy retains only in-frame clones and omits some. The table records some 93,000 clones, about 86% of them present only once. Sequenced input: peripheral blood. Source of these receptors: a woman of 80 years or more with acute or convalescent COVID-19.

The chain employs TRBV10-3 and TRBJ1-2, with 9 bases lining up with TRBD1. This CDR3 is 16 amino acids long. Trimming cost V 5 bases and J 2 bases; bases outside gene matches: 9. Germline CDR1 ENHRY, CDR2 SYGVKD. This chain's CDR3 is CAISPTNRGPNYGYTF. Here the CDR3 DNA reads TGTGCCATCAGTCCAACCAACAGGGGGCCAAACTATGGCTACACCTTC.

V is TRBV6-2 or TRBV6-3 and J is TRBJ2-2; D is perhaps TRBD2 (5 bases). The CDR3 consists of 14 residues. Germline V gene lookup returns CDR1 MNHEY and CDR2 SVGEGT. Deletions cut 2 bases from V and 7 bases from J, with 11 bases between. DNA for the CDR3: TGTGCCAGCAGTTACCTCAGCGGAGGCGGGGAGCTGTTTTTT. It is translated as CASSYLSGGGELFF.

The chain carries TRBV2 and TRBJ2-2; tentatively, D is TRBD2 (5 bases). Germline CDR1 reads SNHLY; CDR2 reads FYNNEI. The CDR3 sequence is 15 residues long. V lost 7 bases, J lost 2 bases, and 14 bases lay in between. CDR3: CASNRGLANTGELFF. The CDR3 region has the DNA TGTGCCAGCAATAGAGGGCTAGCTAACACCGGGGAGCTGTTTTTT.

The chain links TRBV13 to TRBJ2-5; TRBD1 agrees at 7 bases. Germline V lookup: CDR1 PRHDT, CDR2 FYEKMQ (reference sequence). After removal of 4 bases from V and 4 bases from J, the junction contained 6 bases not matched to a gene. CDR3 length: 14 amino acids. The CDR3 bases are TGTGCCAGCAGCTCGGGACAGCCTAGAGAGACCCAGTACTTC. This codes for CASSSGQPRETQYF. Looking up the rest from reference TRBV13 and TRBJ2-5 gives the full variable domain: AAGVIQSPRHLIKEKRETATLKCYPIPRHDTVYWYQQGPGQDPQFLISFYEKMQSDKGSIPDRFSAQQFSDYHSELNMSSLELGDSALYFCASSSGQPRETQYFGPGTRLLVL.

CDR3 residues: CAWLALGQALQYGSGANVLTF. CDR3 DNA: TGTGCCTGGTTGGCCTTAGGACAGGCCCTCCAGTATGGCTCTGGGGCCAACGTCCTGACTTTC. The V call is TRBV30, the J call TRBJ2-6; TRBD1 matches at 7 bases. This CDR3 is built from 21 residues. Germline CDR1 GTSNPN, CDR2 SVGIG (reference sequence). Trimming at V came to 5 bases and at J to 0 bases, leaving 22 bases not matched to a gene.

J is TRBJ1-5 and V is TRBV7-2, with D unclear. The CDR3 sequence is 14 residues long. Germline values: CDR1 SGHTA, CDR2 FQGNSA. Trimming removed 5 bases from V and 1 base from J, with 9 bases in between. The CDR3 region is CASSREASNQPQHF. The CDR3 DNA sequence: TGTGCCAGCAGCAGAGAGGCGAGCAATCAGCCCCAGCATTTT.

In DNA, the CDR3 is TGTGCCAGCAGCTCCCTAGCGGGGGACTACAATGAGCAGTTCTTC. Translating it yields CASSSLAGDYNEQFF. J is TRBJ2-1 and V is TRBV7-3, with 10 bases fitting TRBD2. Germline V gives CDR1 SGHTA, CDR2 FQGTGA. This CDR3 has 15 residues. J gave up 3 bases and V 4 bases, and 3 bases lay outside the gene matches.

The chain has TRBV19 and TRBJ2-2, with D possibly TRBD2 on 6 matching bases. The ends were cut back, 7 bases at V and 0 bases at J, with 12 bases in the middle. Germline CDR1 reads LNHDA; CDR2 reads SQIVND (reference sequence). This CDR3 is 15 amino acids long. The CDR3 sequence is CASTRGGANTGELFF. CDR3 in DNA: TGTGCCAGTACCCGGGGAGGCGCGAACACCGGGGAGCTGTTTTTT.

This chain joins TRBV10-1 and TRBJ1-4, with TRBD1 matching over 8 bases. The CDR3 loop spans 16 amino acids. The germline gives CDR1 WNHNN, CDR2 SYGVQD (reference sequence). Trimming removed 8 bases from V and 0 bases from J; junction bases left unmatched: 8. CDR3 protein: CASGQGNRATNEKLFF. The CDR3 nucleotides are TGCGCCAGCGGACAGGGCAATCGTGCAACTAATGAAAAACTGTTTTTT.

The rearrangement joins TRBV10-2 to TRBJ2-7; tentative D call: TRBD2 (6 bases). V lost 4 bases and J 2 bases, leaving 15 bases between the germline ends. The CDR3 consists of 15 residues. Looked up from germline, CDR1 is WSHSY and CDR2 is SAAADI. The CDR3 DNA sequence: TGCGCCAGCAGTGCGGGCGGGGTAATTACCTACGAGCAGTACTTC. Translation: CASSAGGVITYEQYF.

This sequence joins TRBV5-1 and TRBJ2-7; tentative D call: TRBD2 (6 bases). Germline V gives CDR1 SGHRS, CDR2 YFSETQ. The CDR3 extends over 13 amino acids. Trimming left V 5 bases short and J 2 bases short, with 11 bases between. The DNA of the CDR3 is TGCGCCAGCAGGGAGGGCCCCCCCTACGAGCAGTACTTC. Encoded protein: CASREGPPYEQYF.

The genes are TRBV5-5 and TRBJ2-3; D is possibly TRBD2 (6 bases). CDR1 SGHKS and CDR2 YYEKEE come from the germline V gene (reference sequence). V lost 3 bases to trimming and J lost 8 bases, with 13 bases between them. The CDR3 is 13 residues long. The CDR3: CASSYIAESTQYF. The CDR3 nucleotides are TGTGCCAGCAGCTACATAGCGGAGAGTACGCAGTATTTT.

Only a few counts were recorded for this clone. The chain is built from TRBV9 and TRBJ2-7; TRBD2 aligns across 9 bases. V shed 3 bases, J shed 6 bases, and the junction held 7 bases outside the gene matches. The CDR3 has 14 amino acids. CDR1 and CDR2 from the germline V gene are SGDLS and YYNGEE. CDR3: CASSATSGLSEQYF. CDR3 nucleotide sequence: TGTGCCAGCAGCGCGACTAGCGGCTTGTCCGAGCAGTACTTC. Full variable domain (missing parts from reference TRBV9 and TRBJ2-7): DSGVTQTPKHLITATGQRVTLRCSPRSGDLSVYWYQQSLDQGLQFLIQYYNGEERAKGNILERFSAQQFPDLHSELNLSSLELGDSALYFCASSATSGLSEQYFGPGTRLTVT.

This clone was recorded only once. V is TRBV24-1 and J is TRBJ2-1, with D tentatively TRBD1 (5 bases). The V gene lost 6 bases and the J gene lost 4 bases, with 15 bases spanning the gap. Per germline, CDR1 KGHDR and CDR2 SFDVKD. The CDR3 is 15 residues long. The CDR3 reads CATSRLGPPYNEQFF. The CDR3 DNA reads TGTGCCACCAGTCGATTGGGGCCTCCTTACAATGAGCAGTTCTTC.

The chain employs TRBV5-1 and TRBJ1-1, with 8 bases identical to TRBD1. The J segment lost 4 bases and the V segment lost 4 bases, leaving 3 bases of the junction unmatched. The CDR3 loop spans 13 amino acids. CDR1 SGHRS and CDR2 YFSETQ come from the germline V gene. In DNA form, the CDR3 reads TGCGCCAGCAGCATCACAGGGGGCACTGAAGCTTTCTTT. Encoded protein: CASSITGGTEAFF.

V is TRBV5-6 and J is TRBJ1-1, with TRBD1 matching 8 bases. V trimming: 1 base; J trimming: 3 bases; junction bases outside the gene matches: 11. The V gene's germline CDR1 is SGHDT and CDR2 YYEEEE. The CDR3 totals 17 residues. CDR3 sequence: CASSLLGYRGVDTEAFF. As DNA, the CDR3 is TGTGCCAGCAGCTTGTTAGGTTACAGGGGGGTGGACACTGAAGCTTTCTTT. The variable domain in full, with the rest retrieved from reference TRBV5-6 and TRBJ1-1, is DAGVTQSPTHLIKTRGQQVTLRCSPKSGHDTVSWYQQALGQGPQFIFQYYEEEERQRGNFPDRFSGHQFPNYSSELNVNALLLGDSALYLCASSLLGYRGVDTEAFFGQGTRLTVV.

V gene TRBV19 combines with J gene TRBJ1-1; 7 bases are shared with TRBD1. The germline gives CDR1 LNHDA, CDR2 SQIVND (reference sequence). CDR3 length equals 14 residues. V was clipped by 6 bases and J by 2 bases; unmatched bases: 6. For the CDR3, the DNA is TGTGCCAGTAGGCCTACAGGGGATAACACTGAAGCTTTCTTT. Translated, it gives CASRPTGDNTEAFF. Drawing the rest from reference TRBV19 and TRBJ1-1, the complete variable domain is DGGITQSPKYLFRKEGQNVTLSCEQNLNHDAMYWYRQDPGQGLRLIYYSQIVNDFQKGDIAEGYSVSREKKESFPLTVTSAQKNPTAFYLCASRPTGDNTEAFFGQGTRLTVV.

V gene TRBV19 combines with J gene TRBJ2-7; 7 nucleotides align to TRBD1. The CDR3 totals 16 residues. Per the germline V gene, CDR1 is LNHDA and CDR2 is SQIVND (reference sequence). V dropped 3 bases and J dropped 0; count of bases not matched to a gene: 8. The CDR3 DNA reads as TGTGCCAGTAGTATTGAACAGGGGAAGGCCTCCTACGAGCAGTACTTC. Translation: CASSIEQGKASYEQYF. The entire variable domain, with the rest obtained from reference TRBV19 and TRBJ2-7, is as follows: DGGITQSPKYLFRKEGQNVTLSCEQNLNHDAMYWYRQDPGQGLRLIYYSQIVNDFQKGDIAEGYSVSREKKESFPLTVTSAQKNPTAFYLCASSIEQGKASYEQYFGPGTRLTVT.

This CDR3 is CASSLVEGTEAFF. In DNA, the CDR3 is TGTGCCAGCAGCTTAGTAGAGGGCACTGAAGCTTTCTTT. The gene calls are TRBV7-8 and TRBJ1-1; no clear D. This CDR3 has 13 amino acids. The ends were cut back, 1 base at V and 4 bases at J, with 7 bases in the middle. Germline values: CDR1 SGHVS, CDR2 FQNEAQ.

This chain connects TRBV7-8 to TRBJ1-4; D is uncertain. There are 16 residues in the CDR3. V was trimmed by 1 base and J by 0 bases, leaving 9 bases between them. The germline gives CDR1 SGHVS, CDR2 FQNEAQ. Here the CDR3 DNA reads TGTGCCAGCAGCTTAGAAGGGAGATCAACTAATGAAAAACTGTTTTTT. Its translation: CASSLEGRSTNEKLFF.

This chain connects TRBV5-1 to TRBJ2-7; 10 positions match TRBD1. CDR1 and CDR2 (germline): SGHRS, YFSETQ. This CDR3 has 15 amino acids. V was pared by 3 bases and J by 2 bases, with 5 bases of the junction left unmatched. The CDR3 protein is CASSSGQGPPYEQYF. CDR3 bases: TGCGCCAGCAGCTCGGGACAGGGGCCGCCCTACGAGCAGTACTTC. Looking up the rest from reference TRBV5-1 and TRBJ2-7 gives the full variable domain: KAGVTQTPRYLIKTRGQQVTLSCSPISGHRSVSWYQQTPGQGLQFLFEYFSETQRNKGNFPGRFSGRQFSNSRSEMNVSTLELGDSALYLCASSSGQGPPYEQYFGPGTRLTVT.

CDR3 protein: CASSFSGSSGANVLTF. Here the CDR3 DNA reads TGTGCCAGCAGCTTTAGCGGGAGCTCTGGGGCCAACGTCCTGACTTTC. V usage is TRBV5-5 and J usage is TRBJ2-6; TRBD2 agrees at 9 bases. V lost 2 bases to trimming and J lost 0 bases; unmatched junction nucleotides: 0. Looked up from germline, CDR1 is SGHKS and CDR2 is YYEKEE (reference sequence). This CDR3 spans 16 amino acids.

This chain uses TRBV7-8 with TRBJ2-1, with TRBD1 identical over 8 bases. V lost 4 bases to trimming and J lost 7 bases; unmatched junction nucleotides: 3. Germline V gives CDR1 SGHVS, CDR2 FQNEAQ. The CDR3 consists of 13 residues. The CDR3 DNA reads TGTGCCAGCAGCTGGACAGGGAGGAATGAGCAGTTCTTC. It yields the protein CASSWTGRNEQFF.

This clone occurred a few times. CDR3 sequence reads: CAISDTLAGGISDTQYF. The CDR3 DNA follows: TGTGCCATCAGTGATACCCTGGCGGGGGGGATATCGGATACGCAGTATTTT. V usage is TRBV10-3 and J usage is TRBJ2-3, with 9 bases fitting TRBD2. This CDR3 is built from 17 residues. V shed 3 bases and J 6 bases; nucleotides not matched to a gene: 13. Germline CDR1 is ENHRY and CDR2 is SYGVKD.

The chain carries TRBV18 and TRBJ1-5; D perhaps matches TRBD1 (5 bases). CDR1 and CDR2 from the germline V gene are KGHSH and LQKENI. Trimming stripped 3 bases from V and 0 bases from J, with 9 bases between. The CDR3 covers 15 residues. The CDR3 is CASSPAGISNQPQHF. For the CDR3, the DNA is TGTGCCAGCTCACCGGCAGGGATTAGCAATCAGCCCCAGCATTTT.

The chain combines TRBV18 with TRBJ2-5, with D unclear. Deletions cut 3 bases from V and 4 bases from J, with 9 bases between. Looked up from germline, CDR1 is KGHSH and CDR2 is LQKENI. This CDR3 has 13 residues. The CDR3 sequence is CASSPTTLETQYF. The DNA of the CDR3 is TGTGCCAGCTCACCGACGACACTAGAGACCCAGTACTTC.

The rearrangement links TRBV11-2 to TRBJ2-2; 10 bases fit TRBD2. The CDR3 sequence is 16 residues long. Losses at the gene ends were 5 bases for V and 3 bases for J; bases not matched to a gene: 6. Germline lookup yields CDR1 SGHAT and CDR2 FQNNGV. The CDR3 is CASSPWTSGYTGELFF. The DNA for the CDR3 is TGTGCCAGCAGCCCTTGGACTAGCGGATACACCGGGGAGCTGTTTTTT.

V usage is TRBV11-3 and J usage is TRBJ2-7, with TRBD1 identical over 7 bases. V shed 4 bases, J shed 3 bases, and the junction held 9 bases outside the gene matches. CDR1 is SGHNT and CDR2 is YENEEA in the germline V gene. The CDR3 is made up of 15 amino acids. CDR3 nucleotide sequence: TGTGCCAGCAGCTCCCTGACAGGGACCTTCTACGAGCAGTACTTC. Translating gives CASSSLTGTFYEQYF.

J is TRBJ1-1 and V is TRBV6-5; a weak D match, TRBD1 (6 bases). This CDR3 is 16 amino acids long. Deletions cut 0 bases from V and 4 bases from J, with 15 bases between. Germline CDR1 and CDR2: MNHEY and SVGAGI. CDR3 DNA sequence: TGTGCCAGCAGTTACTCGAGGGGGGGTTCGTCCACTGAAGCTTTCTTT. Its protein product is CASSYSRGGSSTEAFF.

CDR3 loop: CASSETGGLSYEQYF. The CDR3 nucleotides are TGCGCCAGCAGTGAGACAGGGGGCTTATCCTACGAGCAGTACTTC. The chain links TRBV10-1 to TRBJ2-7; 9 nucleotides match TRBD1. Germline CDR1 and CDR2: WNHNN and SYGVQD (reference sequence). The CDR3 covers 15 residues. J gave up 1 base and V 2 bases, and 3 bases lay outside the gene matches.

The V call is TRBV2, the J call TRBJ2-1, with 9 bases matching TRBD1. V lost 7 bases to trimming and J lost 9 bases; unmatched junction nucleotides: 10. The CDR3 is made up of 14 amino acids. Germline V lookup: CDR1 SNHLY, CDR2 FYNNEI. CDR3 amino acids: CASTPGQGPPEQFF. The CDR3 DNA follows: TGTGCCAGCACACCGGGACAGGGACCCCCTGAGCAGTTCTTC.